Below, 26 T cell receptor beta chains from the same sample are listed, as sequenced in a study of response to subunit inactivated influenza vaccine. TCRdb reanalysed the RT-PCR reads using MiXCR and keeps one entry per CDR3 protein. The data contain around 480,000 distinct CDR3 sequences, approximately 15% of them singletons. This specimen was CD4+ T cells sorted from PBMCs, taken around 25 months after vaccination. The receptors derive from a man aged 45 to 75 who received an inactivated influenza vaccine.

The table lists this clonotype with a few counts. The chain couples TRBV20-1 to TRBJ2-6; D tentatively reads TRBD1 or TRBD2 (5 bases each). This CDR3 is built from 15 residues. V dropped 3 bases and J dropped 2 bases, with 11 bases sitting between them. Germline V gene lookup returns CDR1 DFQATT and CDR2 SNEGSKA (reference sequence). The CDR3: CSARGTETGANVLTF. CDR3 in DNA: TGCAGTGCTAGGGGGACGGAGACTGGGGCCAACGTCCTGACTTTC.

This sequence joins TRBV2 and TRBJ2-7; D remains unclear. The germline V gene has CDR1 SNHLY and CDR2 FYNNEI. The length of the CDR3 is 13 residues. Between the trimmed V and J ends, which lost 7 bases and 2 bases, there was a span of 12 bases. CDR3 sequence (DNA): TGTGCCAGCACGGCACGGATCGCCTACGAGCAGTACTTC. Translated, it gives CASTARIAYEQYF.

This chain links TRBV20-1 with TRBJ2-7; 12 bases map to TRBD1. CDR3 length: 14 residues. The V gene end was trimmed by 3 bases and the J gene end by 5 bases; junction bases not matched to a gene: 5. Germline V gene lookup returns CDR1 DFQATT and CDR2 SNEGSKA (reference sequence). CDR3 in amino acids: CSASRGTGGHEQYF. The CDR3 nucleotides read TGCAGTGCTAGCAGGGGGACAGGGGGCCACGAGCAGTACTTC.

This sequence joins TRBV10-3 and TRBJ2-1; D might be TRBD2 (5 bases). There are 13 residues in the CDR3. Germline CDR1 is ENHRY and CDR2 is SYGVKD. Trimming took off 0 bases at V and 9 bases at J, with 9 bases between the two ends. The CDR3 nucleotides are TGTGCCATCAGTGAGTCGGCCGCGGGTGAGCAGTTCTTC. As protein: CAISESAAGEQFF.

This chain connects TRBV7-2 to TRBJ1-5, with D maybe TRBD1 (6 bases). This CDR3 has 16 amino acids. Germline V gene data show CDR1 as SGHTA and CDR2 as FQGNSA. Trimming took off 1 base at V and 10 bases at J, with 20 bases between the two ends. As DNA, the CDR3 is TGTGCCAGCAGCTTAGGTTATGGGGGCAGGTACTCACCCCAGCATTTT. It encodes CASSLGYGGRYSPQHF.

This clonotype was detected ten times or more. This chain links TRBV15 with TRBJ1-5; D not resolved. Germline V CDR1 and CDR2: LNHNV, YYDKDF (reference sequence). With 0 bases removed from V and 0 bases from J, the gap between germline ends came to 6 bases. This CDR3 is 15 amino acids long. For the CDR3, the DNA is TGTGCCACCAGCAGAGATTTAAGTAGCAATCAGCCCCAGCATTTT. It codes for CATSRDLSSNQPQHF.

This clonotype was picked up many times. Written as DNA, the CDR3 is TGTGCCAGCAGTCCCGGGACAGGCTATGGCTACACCTTC. Translated, it gives CASSPGTGYGYTF. This chain joins TRBV12-3 or TRBV12-4 and TRBJ1-2; 8 nucleotides agree with TRBD1. The V segment lost 5 bases and the J segment 4 bases; nucleotides outside the gene matches: 3. CDR3 length equals 13 residues.

The CDR3 protein is CASSLETGMNYGYTF. DNA for the CDR3: TGCGCCAGCAGCTTGGAAACAGGGATGAACTATGGCTACACCTTC. This rearrangement joins TRBV5-1 to TRBJ1-2; tentative D call: TRBD1 (6 bases). The germline CDR1 and CDR2 sequences are SGHRS and YFSETQ. Trimming cost V 0 bases and J 2 bases, with 11 bases left between them. This CDR3 has 15 residues. The variable domain in full, with the rest retrieved from reference TRBV5-1 and TRBJ1-2, is KAGVTQTPRYLIKTRGQQVTLSCSPISGHRSVSWYQQTPGQGLQFLFEYFSETQRNKGNFPGRFSGRQFSNSRSEMNVSTLELGDSALYLCASSLETGMNYGYTFGSGTRLTVV.

This clonotype was seen a handful of times. The chain is built from TRBV12-3 or TRBV12-4 and TRBJ2-3; 11 bases map to TRBD1. The CDR3 consists of 14 residues. The V segment lost 6 bases and the J segment 6 bases; nucleotides outside the gene matches: 5. CDR3 protein: CASSPRTGGDTQYF. The CDR3 DNA reads TGTGCCAGCAGCCCGCGGACAGGGGGCGATACGCAGTATTTT.

CDR3 bases: TGTGCCAGCAGTGTAGGGCGACAGGGCTCCGAGCAGTACTTC. Translated, it gives CASSVGRQGSEQYF. This chain links TRBV2 with TRBJ2-7; 7 bases align to TRBD1. Germline-derived CDR1 and CDR2 are SNHLY and FYNNEI. The V segment lost 4 bases and the J segment 6 bases; nucleotides outside the gene matches: 9. CDR3 length: 14 amino acids.

The chain combines TRBV18 with TRBJ2-7; D not resolved. This CDR3 region has 12 residues. Germline CDR1 and CDR2: KGHSH and LQKENI. V was trimmed by 4 bases and J by 4 bases, leaving 8 bases between them. This CDR3 is CASSLEHYEQYF. The CDR3 DNA reads TGTGCCAGCTCACTGGAACATTACGAGCAGTACTTC.

Many counts were recorded for this clonotype. This chain joins TRBV19 and TRBJ2-7, with 9 bases identical to TRBD1. The germline CDR1 and CDR2 sequences are LNHDA and SQIVND (reference sequence). This CDR3 is 16 amino acids long. V dropped 5 bases and J dropped 3; count of bases not matched to a gene: 11. For the CDR3, the DNA is TGTGCCAGTAGTTACACCTCCGGGACAGGGAACTACGAGCAGTACTTC. Translated, it gives CASSYTSGTGNYEQYF.

The chain links TRBV4-3 to TRBJ2-2; 9 bases line up with TRBD2. From germline, CDR1 is LGHNA and CDR2 YSLEER. The V gene end was trimmed by 6 bases and the J gene end by 0 bases; junction bases not matched to a gene: 2. The CDR3 extends over 15 amino acids. CDR3 DNA: TGCGCCAGCAGTAGCGGGGGAACGAACACCGGGGAGCTGTTTTTT. It encodes CASSSGGTNTGELFF.

The table lists this clonotype with a few counts. The genes are TRBV3-1 and TRBJ2-1; tentative D call: TRBD2 (6 bases). Trimming shortened V by 5 bases and J by 4 bases, and 12 bases separated the two germline ends. The CDR3 extends over 14 amino acids. The germline V gene encodes CDR1 LGHDT and CDR2 YNNKEL (reference sequence). CDR3 loop: CASSSRAGYNEQFF. CDR3 nucleotide sequence: TGTGCCAGCAGCTCCCGCGCGGGGTACAATGAGCAGTTCTTC.

This clonotype was seen more than once but under ten times. The genes are TRBV20-1 and TRBJ1-5, with TRBD1 matching 10 bases. The length of the CDR3 is 15 residues. V shed 6 bases and J 2 bases; nucleotides not matched to a gene: 7. Germline V gene lookup returns CDR1 DFQATT and CDR2 SNEGSKA (reference sequence). Here the CDR3 DNA reads TGCAGTGCACCGACAGGGGGCGACGGCAATCAGCCCCAGCATTTT. Encoded protein: CSAPTGGDGNQPQHF.

J is TRBJ1-1 and V is TRBV20-1, with 10 bases lining up with TRBD1. Germline assignment: CDR1 DFQATT and CDR2 SNEGSKA (reference sequence). CDR3 length equals 12 residues. Losses at the gene ends were 7 bases for V and 5 bases for J; bases not matched to a gene: 4. The CDR3 loop reads CSVPDRGTEAFF. The DNA for the CDR3 is TGCAGTGTTCCGGACAGGGGGACTGAAGCTTTCTTT.

The CDR3 reads CASSYSRQGYEQYF. In nucleotides, the CDR3 is TGTGCCAGCAGTTACAGTCGACAGGGCTACGAGCAGTACTTC. V and J are TRBV6-2 or TRBV6-3 and TRBJ2-7; 7 bases line up with TRBD1. Germline trimming cut 2 bases from V and 3 bases from J; bases unmatched to any gene: 4. Germline assignment: CDR1 MNHEY and CDR2 SVGEGT. The CDR3 totals 14 residues.

This clonotype was picked up a small number of times. The CDR3 sequence is CSVDGTGGDYGYTF. The CDR3 DNA reads as TGCAGCGTTGACGGGACAGGGGGCGACTATGGCTACACCTTC. This rearrangement joins TRBV29-1 to TRBJ1-2; 12 nucleotides agree with TRBD1. CDR1 is SQVTM and CDR2 is ANQGSEA in the germline V gene. The CDR3 contains 14 residues. The V and J ends lost 3 bases and 3 bases, in that order; junction bases with no gene match: 2.

The sample holds a few counts of this clonotype. This chain uses TRBV7-9 with TRBJ2-5; 8 nucleotides line up with TRBD2. Germline loops: CDR1 SEHNR, CDR2 FQNEAQ (reference sequence). The CDR3 consists of 17 residues. The junction had 9 bases not matched to a gene; V was cut back by 1 base and J by 2 bases. DNA of the CDR3: TGTGCCAGCAGCTTAGGGCCCGGGACTAGGCAACAAGAGACCCAGTACTTC. Encoded protein: CASSLGPGTRQQETQYF.

The rearrangement joins TRBV9 to TRBJ2-5; the match to TRBD2 covers 7 bases. CDR1 is SGDLS, CDR2 YYNGEE, per germline. J gave up 5 bases and V 4 bases, and 11 bases lay outside the gene matches. CDR3 size: 15 residues. For the CDR3, the DNA is TGTGCCAGCAGCCCCGGCGGGGGAACCCGGGAGACCCAGTACTTC. It specifies CASSPGGGTRETQYF.

This clonotype appeared many times. The CDR3 loop is CASSTGPVNTEAFF. In DNA, the CDR3 is TGTGCCAGCAGTACCGGGCCAGTAAACACTGAAGCTTTCTTT. The genes are TRBV7-9 and TRBJ1-1; D remains ambiguous. The CDR3 consists of 14 residues. Germline V gene sequence: CDR1 SEHNR, CDR2 FQNEAQ (reference sequence). Trimming shortened V by 6 bases and J by 2 bases, and 13 bases separated the two germline ends.

This sequence joins TRBV28 and TRBJ2-3, with D hard to call. Germline CDR1 reads MDHEN; CDR2 reads SYDVKM. The CDR3 is made up of 13 amino acids. The V gene lost 10 bases and the J gene lost 2 bases, with 13 bases spanning the gap. CDR3 protein: CATTQEITDTQYF. DNA for the CDR3: TGTGCCACCACTCAGGAGATCACAGATACGCAGTATTTT.

Ten or more counts support this clonotype. The rearrangement joins TRBV5-1 to TRBJ2-3; either TRBD1 or TRBD2 may fit D (5 bases each). CDR3 size: 16 residues. Trimming stripped 2 bases from V and 4 bases from J, with 17 bases between. Per the germline V gene, CDR1 is SGHRS and CDR2 is YFSETQ. CDR3 amino acids: CASSLYGAGRSDTQYF. The DNA for the CDR3 is TGCGCCAGCAGCTTATACGGGGCAGGACGTTCAGATACGCAGTATTTT.

This clonotype was seen ten or more times. V and J are TRBV5-1 and TRBJ2-5; D not certain. Germline V lookup: CDR1 SGHRS, CDR2 YFSETQ. V was pared by 3 bases and J by 5 bases, with 8 bases between. This CDR3 is built from 12 residues. CDR3 sequence reads: CASSSMDETQYF. CDR3 bases: TGCGCCAGCAGCTCTATGGACGAGACCCAGTACTTC.

This clonotype was counted a few times. The chain combines TRBV2 with TRBJ2-7, with D unresolved. From germline, CDR1 is SNHLY and CDR2 FYNNEI. V lost 7 bases and J 4 bases, leaving 8 bases between the germline ends. The CDR3 contains 11 residues. The chain's CDR3 is CASMASYEQYF. The CDR3 DNA follows: TGTGCCAGCATGGCGTCGTACGAGCAGTACTTC.

The rearrangement links TRBV4-2 to TRBJ2-1; 13 bases align to TRBD2. Unmatched junction bases numbered 10, after V lost 3 bases and J lost 8 bases. Germline CDR1 LGHNA, CDR2 YNFKEQ. This CDR3 comprises 17 residues. The CDR3 spells CASSQDLLAGGPHEQFF. As DNA, the CDR3 is TGTGCCAGCAGCCAGGATTTACTAGCGGGAGGGCCCCATGAGCAGTTCTTC.